The 3 T cell receptor beta chains below all came from one sample that was sequenced in a study of T cell changes during pregnancy in multiple sclerosis. Here immunoSEQ multiplex PCR was the method, and the copy in TCRdb shows in-frame clones only, minus some. The sample gives 70,000 to 100,000 clones, about 94% of which show up once; less than 2.5% is in the top ten. The specimen was peripheral blood, collected in the third trimester of pregnancy. The receptors derive from a female donor with multiple sclerosis, enrolled in a pregnancy study.

The J gene is TRBJ2-7, the V gene TRBV9; possible D gene TRBD2, 6 bases. Germline V gene sequence: CDR1 SGDLS, CDR2 YYNGEE. V was pared by 0 bases and J by 1 base, with 11 bases between. The CDR3 contains 15 residues. This chain's CDR3 is CASSVGPGRSYEQYF. The CDR3 nucleotides are TGTGCCAGCAGCGTAGGCCCGGGGAGGTCCTACGAGCAGTACTTC. Using reference TRBV9 and TRBJ2-7 for the parts outside the CDR3, the full variable domain is DSGVTQTPKHLITATGQRVTLRCSPRSGDLSVYWYQQSLDQGLQFLIQYYNGEERAKGNILERFSAQQFPDLHSELNLSSLELGDSALYFCASSVGPGRSYEQYFGPGTRLTVT.

The rearrangement uses TRBV25-1 and TRBJ2-2; 10 bases map to TRBD2. Germline CDR1 reads MGHDK; CDR2 reads SYGVNS. The CDR3 is 16 amino acids. V lost 3 bases, J lost 1 base, and 2 bases stayed unmatched. CDR3 sequence (DNA): TGTGCCAGCAGTGAGGCTAGCGGGAGGAACACCGGGGAGCTGTTTTTT. It specifies CASSEASGRNTGELFF.

This clone came up once. The chain joins TRBV19 to TRBJ2-7; TRBD2 agrees at 8 bases. The V gene end was trimmed by 4 bases and the J gene end by 1 base; junction bases not matched to a gene: 3. Germline V gene sequence: CDR1 LNHDA, CDR2 SQIVND (reference sequence). The CDR3 runs to 14 residues. The CDR3 DNA reads as TGTGCCAGTAGTACACTAGCGGAGTCCTACGAGCAGTACTTC. The encoded protein is CASSTLAESYEQYF.